A selection of T cell receptor beta chains follows, all from one sample in a study of PD-1 blockade in classical Hodgkin lymphoma. Assay used: immunoSEQ multiplex PCR; TCRdb lists only in-frame clones, some missing. The data show around 30,000 clones, about 89% seen once. Sequencing used CD4+ T cells from blood. The receptors shown here come from a human donor with classical Hodgkin lymphoma. The CDR3 runs from the conserved cysteine through the conserved F or W. D genes are given only for firm matches. A row's size may be missing; if present it is once, few, many or a size class.

cdr3_length	d_call	v_call	j_call	clone_size	cdr3_nt	cdr3_aa
13	NA	TRBV5-1	TRBJ1-1	NA	TGCGCCAGCAGCCCACAGCTGGACACTGAAGCTTTCTTT	CASSPQLDTEAFF
16	NA	TRBV18	TRBJ1-2	once	TGTGCCAGCTCACCACTCAGGGGTGGGTTGAACTATGGCTACACCTTC	CASSPLRGGLNYGYTF
18	NA	TRBV1	TRBJ2-5	NA	TGCACCAGCAGCCAAGATCTAAGGGGACTAGCGGGGAGAGAGACCCAGTACTTC	CTSSQDLRGLAGRETQYF
13	NA	TRBV4-3	TRBJ1-2	NA	TGCGCCAGCAGCCCCGGGGAGGACTATGGCTACACCTTC	CASSPGEDYGYTF
13	NA	TRBV7-3	TRBJ1-1	NA	TGTGCCAGCAGCTTAACCTTATCAACTGAAGCTTTCTTT	CASSLTLSTEAFF
14	NA	TRBV11-2	TRBJ1-2	NA	TGTGCCAGCAGCTCCGAACAGGGTTTAGGGGGCTACACCTTC	CASSSEQGLGGYTF
14	NA	TRBV5-1	TRBJ2-5	once	TGCGCCAGCAGCTTGGTCAGGGCCCAGGGGACCCAGTACTTC	CASSLVRAQGTQYF
13	TRBD1	TRBV29-1	TRBJ1-1	few	TGCAGCGGCTCGACAGGGGAGAGGACTGAAGCTTTCTTT	CSGSTGERTEAFF
13	NA	TRBV5-1	TRBJ2-7	NA	TGCGCCAGCAGCCCCGACGGCGCCTACGAGCAGTACTTC	CASSPDGAYEQYF
15	NA	TRBV23-1	TRBJ1-1	NA	TGCGCCAGCAGTCACCCCGGGCCTGTGAACACTGAAGCTTTCTTT	CASSHPGPVNTEAFF
14	NA	TRBV30	TRBJ1-4	NA	TGTGCCTGGGGCCGTCGTGGGGGTAATGAAAAACTGTTTTTT	CAWGRRGGNEKLFF
16	TRBD1	TRBV28	TRBJ1-1	NA	TGTGCCAGCAGTTTTTCAGACAGGGGAGTTTACACTGAAGCTTTCTTT	CASSFSDRGVYTEAFF
12	NA	TRBV5-5	TRBJ2-7	NA	TGTGCCAGCAGCCGGCCCCTTTACGAGCAGTACTTC	CASSRPLYEQYF
15	NA	TRBV27	TRBJ2-2	NA	TGTGCCAGCAAGGCCCGGGAATCGACCAGTGTGGAGCTGTTTTTT	CASKARESTSVELFF
16	NA	TRBV5-6	TRBJ1-1	NA	TGTGCCAGCAGCTTGGAGGGCGGGGAGCCGAACACTGAAGCTTTCTTT	CASSLEGGEPNTEAFF
14	TRBD1	TRBV5-1	TRBJ2-7	once	TGCGCCAGCAGCTTGGTGGGACAGCACTACGAGCAGTACTTC	CASSLVGQHYEQYF
14	TRBD1	TRBV7-3	TRBJ1-1	NA	TGTGCCAGCAGCCCGCAGGGGGCGCCGACTGAAGCTTTCTTT	CASSPQGAPTEAFF
14	NA	TRBV19	TRBJ1-2	few	TGTGCCAGTAGCCCCCGTAACAGGGCCTGGGGCTACACCTTC	CASSPRNRAWGYTF
14	TRBD1	TRBV29-1	TRBJ1-2	NA	TGCAGCGTCGCTTTGACAGGGGGTGACTATGGCTACACCTTC	CSVALTGGDYGYTF
14	TRBD1	TRBV6-6	TRBJ1-1	NA	TGTGCCAGCAGTCAAACAGGGGGCCGAACTGAAGCTTTCTTT	CASSQTGGRTEAFF
15	NA	TRBV2	TRBJ2-7	NA	TGTGCCAGCAGTGAAGCGCGACTGCCAACTTACGAGCAGTACTTC	CASSEARLPTYEQYF
15	NA	TRBV18	TRBJ1-5	NA	TGTGCCAGCTCACCGTCCGGTTATAGCAATCAGCCCCAGCATTTT	CASSPSGYSNQPQHF